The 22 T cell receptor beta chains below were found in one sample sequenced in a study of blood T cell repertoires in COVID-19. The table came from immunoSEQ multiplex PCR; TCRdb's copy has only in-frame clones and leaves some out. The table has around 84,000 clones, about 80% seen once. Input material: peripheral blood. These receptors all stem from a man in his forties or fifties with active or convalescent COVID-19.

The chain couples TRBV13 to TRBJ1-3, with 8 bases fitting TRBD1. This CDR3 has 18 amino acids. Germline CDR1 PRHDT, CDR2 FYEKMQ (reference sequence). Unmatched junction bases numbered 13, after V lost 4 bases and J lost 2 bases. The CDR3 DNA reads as TGTGCCAGCAGCTCTGAACAAGGGGACAGGCTAGCTGGAAACACCATATATTTT. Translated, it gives CASSSEQGDRLAGNTIYF.

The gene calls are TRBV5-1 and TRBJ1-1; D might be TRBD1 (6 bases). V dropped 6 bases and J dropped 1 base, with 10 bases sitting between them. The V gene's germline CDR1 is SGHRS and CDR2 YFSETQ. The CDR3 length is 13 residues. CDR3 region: CASKRQENTEAFF. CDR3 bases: TGCGCCAGCAAGAGACAGGAGAACACTGAAGCTTTCTTT.

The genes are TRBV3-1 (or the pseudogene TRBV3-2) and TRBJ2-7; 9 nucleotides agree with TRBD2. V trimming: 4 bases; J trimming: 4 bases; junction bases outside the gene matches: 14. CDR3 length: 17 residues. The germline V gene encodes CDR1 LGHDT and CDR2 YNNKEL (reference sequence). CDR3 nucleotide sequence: TGTGCCAGCAGCCCACTCCCGGCTAGCGGGGCCGTGTACGAGCAGTACTTC. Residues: CASSPLPASGAVYEQYF.

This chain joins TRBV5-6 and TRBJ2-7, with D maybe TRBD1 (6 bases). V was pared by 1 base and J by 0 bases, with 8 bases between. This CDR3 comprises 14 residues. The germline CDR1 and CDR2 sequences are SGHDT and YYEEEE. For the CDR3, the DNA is TGTGCCAGCAGCTTGACAGGGATCTCCTACGAGCAGTACTTC. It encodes CASSLTGISYEQYF.

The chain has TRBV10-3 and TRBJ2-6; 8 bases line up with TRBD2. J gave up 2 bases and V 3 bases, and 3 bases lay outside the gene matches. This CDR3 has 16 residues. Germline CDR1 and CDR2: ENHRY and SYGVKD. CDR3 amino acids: CAISDGGGTGANVLTF. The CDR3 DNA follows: TGTGCCATCAGTGACGGGGGGGGAACTGGGGCCAACGTCCTGACTTTC.

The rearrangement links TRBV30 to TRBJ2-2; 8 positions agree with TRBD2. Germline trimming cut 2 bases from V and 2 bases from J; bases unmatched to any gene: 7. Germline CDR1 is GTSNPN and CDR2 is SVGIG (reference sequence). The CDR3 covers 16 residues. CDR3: CAWSRTGGANTGELFF. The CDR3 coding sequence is TGTGCCTGGAGTCGAACGGGGGGGGCAAACACCGGGGAGCTGTTTTTT.

For the CDR3, the DNA is TGCGCCAGCAGCTCGGGACTAGCGGGTGATACGCAGTATTTT. Translating it yields CASSSGLAGDTQYF. The chain couples TRBV5-1 to TRBJ2-3; TRBD2 agrees at 12 bases. Germline values: CDR1 SGHRS, CDR2 YFSETQ. The CDR3 runs 14 residues. Trimming took 3 bases from V and 6 from J; bases not matched to a gene: 2.

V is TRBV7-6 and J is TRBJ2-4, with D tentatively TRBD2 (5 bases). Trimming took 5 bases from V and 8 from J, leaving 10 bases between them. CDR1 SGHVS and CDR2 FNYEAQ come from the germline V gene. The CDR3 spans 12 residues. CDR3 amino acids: CASSPRGDIQYF. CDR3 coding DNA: TGTGCCAGCAGCCCACGGGGAGACATTCAGTACTTC.

In DNA, the CDR3 is TGTGCCAGCAGCTTATCGGCAGGGTCAAGTGGCTACACCTTC. Its translation: CASSLSAGSSGYTF. The V gene is TRBV7-9, the J gene TRBJ1-2; D is possibly TRBD1 (5 bases). V was trimmed by 2 bases and J by 7 bases, leaving 14 bases between them. This CDR3 has 14 amino acids. Germline CDR1 and CDR2: SEHNR and FQNEAQ (reference sequence). Based on the CDR3 plus reference TRBV7-9 and TRBJ1-2, the full variable domain is DTGVSQNPRHKITKRGQNVTFRCDPISEHNRLYWYRQTLGQGPEFLTYFQNEAQLEKSRLLSDRFSAERPKGSFSTLEIQRTEQGDSAMYLCASSLSAGSSGYTFGSGTRLTVV.

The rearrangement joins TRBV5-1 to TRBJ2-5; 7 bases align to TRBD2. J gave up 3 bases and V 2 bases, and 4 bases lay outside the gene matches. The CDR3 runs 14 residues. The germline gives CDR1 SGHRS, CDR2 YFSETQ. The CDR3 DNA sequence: TGCGCCAGCAGCTTAATGGGAGGGGAAGAGACCCAGTACTTC. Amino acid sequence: CASSLMGGEETQYF.

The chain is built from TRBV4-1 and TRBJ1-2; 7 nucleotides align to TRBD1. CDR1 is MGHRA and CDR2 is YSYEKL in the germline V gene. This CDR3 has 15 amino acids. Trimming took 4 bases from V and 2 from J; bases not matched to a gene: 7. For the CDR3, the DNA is TGCGCCAGCAGCCCCCCGACAGGGAGGAACTATGGCTACACCTTC. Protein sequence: CASSPPTGRNYGYTF.

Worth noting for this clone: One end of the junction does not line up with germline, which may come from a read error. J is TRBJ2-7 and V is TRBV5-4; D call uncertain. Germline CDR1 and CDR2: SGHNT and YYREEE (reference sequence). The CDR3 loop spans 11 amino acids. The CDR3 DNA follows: TGTGCCAGCAGCGCCCAGAGCGAGCAGTATTTC. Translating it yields CASSAQSEQYF.

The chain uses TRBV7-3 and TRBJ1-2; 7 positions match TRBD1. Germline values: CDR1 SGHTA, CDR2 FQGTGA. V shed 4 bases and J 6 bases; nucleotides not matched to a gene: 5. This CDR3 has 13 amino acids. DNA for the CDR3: TGTGCCAGCAGCTCCGACAGGGCTAATGGCTACACCTTC. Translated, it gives CASSSDRANGYTF. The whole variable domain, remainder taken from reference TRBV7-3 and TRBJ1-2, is GAGVSQTPSNKVTEKGKYVELRCDPISGHTALYWYRQSLGQGPEFLIYFQGTGAADDSGLPNDRFFAVRPEGSVSTLKIQRTERGDSAVYLCASSSDRANGYTFGSGTRLTVV.

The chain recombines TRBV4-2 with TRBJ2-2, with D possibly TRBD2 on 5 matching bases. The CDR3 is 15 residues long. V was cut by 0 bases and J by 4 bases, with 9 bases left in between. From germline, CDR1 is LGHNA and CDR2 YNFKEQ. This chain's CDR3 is CASSQDGLRTGELFF. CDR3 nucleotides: TGTGCCAGCAGCCAAGATGGACTCCGCACCGGGGAGCTGTTTTTT.

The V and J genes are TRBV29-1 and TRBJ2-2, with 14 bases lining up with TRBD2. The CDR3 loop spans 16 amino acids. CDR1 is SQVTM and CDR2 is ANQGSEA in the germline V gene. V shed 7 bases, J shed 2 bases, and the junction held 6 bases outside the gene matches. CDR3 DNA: TGCAGCGCCCGGACTAGCGGGGGGTTTAACACCGGGGAGCTGTTTTTT. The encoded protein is CSARTSGGFNTGELFF.

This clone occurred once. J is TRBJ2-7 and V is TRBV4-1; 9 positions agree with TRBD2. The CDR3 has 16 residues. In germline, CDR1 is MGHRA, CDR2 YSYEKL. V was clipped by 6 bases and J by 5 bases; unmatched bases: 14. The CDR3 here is CASSPTRVGTSNEQYF. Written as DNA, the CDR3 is TGCGCCAGCAGTCCAACTCGAGTAGGGACTAGCAACGAGCAGTACTTC.

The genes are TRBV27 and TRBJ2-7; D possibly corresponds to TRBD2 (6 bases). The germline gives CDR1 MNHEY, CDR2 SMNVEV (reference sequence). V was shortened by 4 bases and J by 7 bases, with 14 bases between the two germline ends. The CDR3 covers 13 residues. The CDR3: CASSSRTRGEQYF. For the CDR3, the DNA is TGTGCCAGCAGTTCGCGAACACGGGGGGAGCAGTACTTC.

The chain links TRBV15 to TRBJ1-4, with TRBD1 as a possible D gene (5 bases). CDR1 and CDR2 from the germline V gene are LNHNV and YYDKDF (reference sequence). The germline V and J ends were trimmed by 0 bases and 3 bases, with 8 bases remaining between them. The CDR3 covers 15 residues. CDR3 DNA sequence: TGTGCCACCAGCAGAGAGAGACAGTCTAATGAAAAACTGTTTTTT. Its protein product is CATSRERQSNEKLFF.

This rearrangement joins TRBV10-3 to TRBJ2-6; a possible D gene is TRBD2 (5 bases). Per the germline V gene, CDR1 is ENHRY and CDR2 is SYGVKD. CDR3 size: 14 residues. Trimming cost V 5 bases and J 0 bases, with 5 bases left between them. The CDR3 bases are TGTGCCATCAGTACTAGCTCTGGGGCCAACGTCCTGACTTTC. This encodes CAISTSSGANVLTF.

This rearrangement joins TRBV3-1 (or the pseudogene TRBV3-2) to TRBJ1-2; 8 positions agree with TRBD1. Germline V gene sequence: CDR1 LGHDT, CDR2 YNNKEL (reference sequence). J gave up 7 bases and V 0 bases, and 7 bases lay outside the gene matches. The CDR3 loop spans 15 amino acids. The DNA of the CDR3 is TGTGCCAGCAGCCAAGATCCGGACAGGGTCGCTGGCTACACCTTC. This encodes CASSQDPDRVAGYTF.

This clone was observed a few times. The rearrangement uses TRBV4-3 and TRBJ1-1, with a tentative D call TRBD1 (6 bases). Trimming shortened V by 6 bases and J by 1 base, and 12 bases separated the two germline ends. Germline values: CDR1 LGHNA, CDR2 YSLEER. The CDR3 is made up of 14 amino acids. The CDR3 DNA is TGCGCCAGCAGGGAAGGGGGACGGAACACTGAAGCTTTCTTT. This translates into CASREGGRNTEAFF.

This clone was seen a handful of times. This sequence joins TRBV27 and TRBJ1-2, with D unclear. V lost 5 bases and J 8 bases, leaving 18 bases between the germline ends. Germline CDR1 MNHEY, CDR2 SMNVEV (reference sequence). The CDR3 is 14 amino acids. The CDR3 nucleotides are TGTGCCAGCAGTACCCTTTCGAGAGAAAAAGGCTACACCTTC. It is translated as CASSTLSREKGYTF.